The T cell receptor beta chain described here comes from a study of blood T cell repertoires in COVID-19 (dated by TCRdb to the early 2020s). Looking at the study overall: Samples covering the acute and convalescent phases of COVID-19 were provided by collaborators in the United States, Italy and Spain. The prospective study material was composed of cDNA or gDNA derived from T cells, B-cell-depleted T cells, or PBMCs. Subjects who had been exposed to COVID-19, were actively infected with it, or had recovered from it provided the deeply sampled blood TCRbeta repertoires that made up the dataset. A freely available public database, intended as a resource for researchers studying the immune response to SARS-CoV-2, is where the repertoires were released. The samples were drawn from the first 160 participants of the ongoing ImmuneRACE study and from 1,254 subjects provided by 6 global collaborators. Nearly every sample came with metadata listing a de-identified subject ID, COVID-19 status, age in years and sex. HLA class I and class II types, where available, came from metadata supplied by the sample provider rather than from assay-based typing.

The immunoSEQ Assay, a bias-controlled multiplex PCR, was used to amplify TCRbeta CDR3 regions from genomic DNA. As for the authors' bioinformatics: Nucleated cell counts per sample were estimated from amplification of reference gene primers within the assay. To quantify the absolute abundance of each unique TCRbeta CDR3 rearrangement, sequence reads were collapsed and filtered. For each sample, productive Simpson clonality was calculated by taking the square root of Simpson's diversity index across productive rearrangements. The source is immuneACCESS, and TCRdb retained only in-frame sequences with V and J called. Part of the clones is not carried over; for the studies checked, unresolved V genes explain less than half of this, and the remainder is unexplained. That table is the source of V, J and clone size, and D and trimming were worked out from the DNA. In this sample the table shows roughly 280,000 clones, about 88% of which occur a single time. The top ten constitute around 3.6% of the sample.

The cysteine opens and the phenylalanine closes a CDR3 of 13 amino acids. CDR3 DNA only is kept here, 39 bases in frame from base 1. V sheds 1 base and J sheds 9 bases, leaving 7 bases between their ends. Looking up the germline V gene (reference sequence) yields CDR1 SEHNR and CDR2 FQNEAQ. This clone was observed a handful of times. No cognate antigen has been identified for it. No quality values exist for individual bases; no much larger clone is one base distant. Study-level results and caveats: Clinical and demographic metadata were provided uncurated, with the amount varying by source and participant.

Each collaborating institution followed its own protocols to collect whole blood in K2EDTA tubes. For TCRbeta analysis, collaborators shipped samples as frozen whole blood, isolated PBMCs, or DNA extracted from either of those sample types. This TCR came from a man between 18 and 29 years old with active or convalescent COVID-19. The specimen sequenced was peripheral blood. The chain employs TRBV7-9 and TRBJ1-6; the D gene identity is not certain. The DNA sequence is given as TGTGCCAGCAGCTTAGATCCATTTTCACCCCTCCACTTT. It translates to CASSLDPFSPLHF.